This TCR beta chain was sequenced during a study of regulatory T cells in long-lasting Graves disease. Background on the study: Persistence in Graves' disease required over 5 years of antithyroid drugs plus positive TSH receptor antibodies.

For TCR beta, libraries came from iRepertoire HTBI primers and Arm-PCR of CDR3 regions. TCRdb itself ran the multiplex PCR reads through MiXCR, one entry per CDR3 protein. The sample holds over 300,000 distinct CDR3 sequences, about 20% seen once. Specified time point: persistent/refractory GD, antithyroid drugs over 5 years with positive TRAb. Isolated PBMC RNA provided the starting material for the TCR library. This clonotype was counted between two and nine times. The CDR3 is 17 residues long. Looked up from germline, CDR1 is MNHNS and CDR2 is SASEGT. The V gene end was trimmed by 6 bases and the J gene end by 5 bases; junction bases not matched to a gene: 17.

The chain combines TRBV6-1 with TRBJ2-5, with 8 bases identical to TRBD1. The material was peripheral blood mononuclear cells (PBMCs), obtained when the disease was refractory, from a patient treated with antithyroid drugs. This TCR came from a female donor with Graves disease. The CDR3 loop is CASSRLGSSGGGETQYF. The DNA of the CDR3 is TGTGCCAGCAGCCGCCTCGGTTCGTCAGGGGGCGGGGAGACCCAGTACTTC.